This record covers a single TCR beta chain. This sample was included in a study of blood T cell repertoires in COVID-19. Study in general: Samples taken during acute and convalescent COVID-19 were collected in the United States, Italy and Spain. PBMCs, B-cell-depleted T cells, or T cells were the source of the cDNA or gDNA that made up the material.

Germline assignment: CDR1 ENHRY and CDR2 SYGVKD. V was pared by 0 bases and J by 8 bases, with 5 bases of the junction left unmatched. This CDR3 has 15 residues. Source study methods: Estimation of nucleated cell counts was performed using reference gene primer amplification. Measured with immunoSEQ multiplex PCR; TCRdb has only the in-frame clones, and not every one. V and J calls plus clone size are reproduced from that table; the DNA served to infer D and trimming. The profile covers 100,000 to 150,000 clones, with 80% to 85% appearing a single time and about 3.8% taken by the ten largest. This sequence originates from a woman between 45 and 65 years old with acute or convalescent COVID-19. The chain combines TRBV10-3 with TRBJ2-1, with TRBD2 matching over 9 bases. The sample was peripheral blood. CDR3 loop: CAISESRGGVDEQFF. For the CDR3, the DNA is TGTGCCATCAGTGAGTCTCGCGGGGGGGTGGATGAGCAGTTCTTC.